A single sample is the source of the 27 T cell receptor beta chains below, sequenced in a study of blood T cell repertoires in COVID-19. Sequencing was performed with immunoSEQ multiplex PCR; in TCRdb, only in-frame clones are kept and a portion is missing. The sample lists about 330,000 clones; roughly 89% were seen once. The sample comprised peripheral blood. These receptors all come from a man aged 25 to 45 with COVID-19, enrolled during active disease.

The genes are TRBV9 and TRBJ1-3; no definite D call. The CDR3 totals 13 residues. CDR1 and CDR2 from the germline V gene are SGDLS and YYNGEE. Trimming shortened V by 4 bases and J by 0 bases, and 5 bases separated the two germline ends. The CDR3: CASSKASGNTIYF. DNA for the CDR3: TGTGCCAGCAGCAAAGCCTCTGGAAACACCATATATTTT.

This sequence joins TRBV28 and TRBJ2-7, with 7 bases matching TRBD2. V shed 5 bases, J shed 2 bases, and the junction held 15 bases outside the gene matches. CDR1 and CDR2 (germline): MDHEN, SYDVKM. The CDR3 extends over 17 amino acids. The CDR3 DNA reads TGTGCCAGCAGTCCCACCCGCGGGAGTGCCTTCCCCTACGAGCAGTACTTC. As protein: CASSPTRGSAFPYEQYF. Looking up the rest from reference TRBV28 and TRBJ2-7 gives the full variable domain: DVKVTQSSRYLVKRTGEKVFLECVQDMDHENMFWYRQDPGLGLRLIYFSYDVKMKEKGDIPEGYSVSREKKERFSLILESASTNQTSMYLCASSPTRGSAFPYEQYFGPGTRLTVT.

CDR3 sequence: CAISRRGTSYEQYF. The CDR3 DNA sequence: TGTGCCATCAGCCGCAGGGGAACTTCCTACGAGCAGTACTTC. This rearrangement joins TRBV10-3 to TRBJ2-7; D perhaps matches TRBD1 (6 bases). This CDR3 is 14 amino acids long. Germline CDR1 ENHRY, CDR2 SYGVKD. Trimming removed 6 bases from V and 1 base from J, with 13 bases in between.

V and J are TRBV4-1 and TRBJ2-7; D not resolved. Germline-derived CDR1 and CDR2 are MGHRA and YSYEKL. The CDR3 length is 14 residues. V lost 1 base to trimming and J lost 0 bases, with 7 bases between them. In DNA form, the CDR3 reads TGCGCCAGCAGCCAAGGTGACACCTCCTACGAGCAGTACTTC. This encodes CASSQGDTSYEQYF.

The chain has TRBV11-1 and TRBJ2-2, with TRBD1 identical over 8 bases. Unmatched junction bases numbered 6, after V lost 6 bases and J lost 3 bases. The germline V gene encodes CDR1 SGHAT and CDR2 FQDESV (reference sequence). CDR3 length equals 15 residues. The CDR3 nucleotides read TGTGCCAGCAGTCTGGACAGGGTGGACACCGGGGAGCTGTTTTTT. Translated, it gives CASSLDRVDTGELFF.

This rearrangement joins TRBV5-1 to TRBJ1-3, with D unclear. The CDR3 length is 16 residues. Germline CDR1 reads SGHRS; CDR2 reads YFSETQ. Deletions cut 4 bases from V and 0 bases from J, with 14 bases between. This CDR3 reads CASSRTTTNSGNTIYF. CDR3 bases: TGCGCCAGCAGCCGTACAACAACTAACTCTGGAAACACCATATATTTT.

The J gene is TRBJ2-5, the V gene TRBV12-5, with a tentative D call TRBD2 (6 bases). Germline-derived CDR1 and CDR2 are LGHNT and FRNRAP. This CDR3 comprises 14 residues. Trimming took off 9 bases at V and 4 bases at J, with 18 bases between the two ends. CDR3 nucleotide sequence: TGTGCTAGGTCGGCGGGGCCACCCCCAGAGACCCAGTACTTC. Translating it yields CARSAGPPPETQYF.

CDR3 in DNA: TGTGCCAGCAGCCAAGGTGTCCTTGGGGCCTATGGCTACACCTTC. As protein: CASSQGVLGAYGYTF. The chain carries TRBV6-5 and TRBJ1-2; D may be TRBD1 (5 bases). Trimming stripped 6 bases from V and 4 bases from J, with 18 bases between. The CDR3 runs to 15 residues. CDR1 and CDR2 (germline): MNHEY, SVGAGI.

J is TRBJ1-2 and V is TRBV6-5; D not resolved. Germline CDR1 MNHEY, CDR2 SVGAGI. The CDR3 has 16 amino acids. V gave up 0 bases and J gave up 6 bases, with 17 bases separating them. DNA for the CDR3: TGTGCCAGCAGTTACTCTGTTGGAGGGCTCGGAGATGGCTACACCTTC. Translation: CASSYSVGGLGDGYTF.

The V and J genes are TRBV7-2 and TRBJ1-2; 9 bases match TRBD1. Germline V gives CDR1 SGHTA, CDR2 FQGNSA. CDR3 length: 15 residues. Trimming cost V 2 bases and J 9 bases; bases outside gene matches: 10. The CDR3 sequence: CASSLTQGALDSYTF. CDR3 nucleotides: TGTGCCAGCAGCTTAACACAGGGGGCTCTGGATAGCTACACCTTC.

V and J are TRBV2 and TRBJ2-6; D possibly corresponds to TRBD2 (6 bases). The germline V and J ends were trimmed by 8 bases and 4 bases, with 21 bases remaining between them. There are 17 residues in the CDR3. Per the germline V gene, CDR1 is SNHLY and CDR2 is FYNNEI. CDR3 in amino acids: CASLRLAVAQGANVLTF. In DNA, the CDR3 is TGTGCCAGCCTCCGCTTAGCGGTCGCACAGGGGGCCAACGTCCTGACTTTC. Filled out from reference TRBV2 and TRBJ2-6, the complete variable domain reads EPEVTQTPSHQVTQMGQEVILRCVPISNHLYFYWYRQILGQKVEFLVSFYNNEISEKSEIFDDQFSVERPDGSNFTLKIRSTKLEDSAMYFCASLRLAVAQGANVLTFGAGSRLTVL.

The chain uses TRBV7-9 and TRBJ1-1; 10 nucleotides align to TRBD1. CDR1 is SEHNR and CDR2 is FQNEAQ in the germline V gene (reference sequence). The CDR3 spans 15 residues. Germline trimming cut 5 bases from V and 2 bases from J; bases unmatched to any gene: 5. The chain's CDR3 is CASSPRQGANTEAFF. The CDR3 region has the DNA TGTGCCAGCAGCCCGCGACAGGGGGCTAACACTGAAGCTTTCTTT.

The chain recombines TRBV27 with TRBJ2-7; 8 bases match TRBD1. There are 14 residues in the CDR3. The V and J ends lost 6 bases and 7 bases, in that order; junction bases with no gene match: 11. CDR1 is MNHEY, CDR2 SMNVEV, per germline (reference sequence). The CDR3 DNA sequence: TGTGCCAGCAGCCGCCGGGCAGGGGGCGATGAGCAGTACTTC. Encoded protein: CASSRRAGGDEQYF.

In regard to this clone: One junction end disagrees with the germline gene, perhaps due to a read error. The chain has TRBV2 and TRBJ2-7, with TRBD1 matching over 7 bases. Germline V gene lookup returns CDR1 SNHLY and CDR2 FYNNEI. The CDR3 is 14 residues long. CDR3 nucleotide sequence: TGTGCCTGCAGAGGGACAGTAAGCTCCTACGAGCAGTACTTC. This encodes CACRGTVSSYEQYF. Variable domain in full (rest from reference TRBV2 and TRBJ2-7): EPEVTQTPSHQVTQMGQEVILRCVPISNHLYFYWYRQILGQKVEFLVSFYNNEISEKSEIFDDQFSVERPDGSNFTLKIRSTKLEDSAMYFCACRGTVSSYEQYFGPGTRLTVT.

V and J are TRBV7-2 and TRBJ1-1; TRBD1 aligns across 7 bases. This CDR3 has 16 amino acids. Germline assignment: CDR1 SGHTA and CDR2 FQGNSA. Trimming at V came to 5 bases and at J to 1 base, leaving 10 bases not matched to a gene. The DNA for the CDR3 is TGTGCCAGCAGCCTTAGACAGGGCAAGAGGAACACTGAAGCTTTCTTT. Protein: CASSLRQGKRNTEAFF.

This rearrangement joins TRBV19 to TRBJ2-3; D perhaps matches TRBD2 (5 bases). Between the trimmed V and J ends, which lost 3 bases and 2 bases, there was a span of 27 bases. CDR3 size: 20 residues. CDR1 is LNHDA and CDR2 is SQIVND in the germline V gene (reference sequence). CDR3 residues: CASSISGREEMSTPTDTQYF. CDR3 nucleotides: TGTGCCAGTAGTATTTCTGGGAGAGAGGAAATGAGCACACCCACAGATACGCAGTATTTT.

This chain uses TRBV6-2 or TRBV6-3 with TRBJ1-1, with D uncertain. From germline, CDR1 is MNHEY and CDR2 SVGEGT. There are 14 residues in the CDR3. The V gene lost 5 bases and the J gene lost 4 bases, with 14 bases spanning the gap. The CDR3: CASSQSHRSTEAFF. In DNA form, the CDR3 reads TGTGCCAGCAGTCAATCCCATAGGAGCACTGAAGCTTTCTTT.

The J gene is TRBJ1-2, the V gene TRBV18; 7 bases align to TRBD1. CDR1 is KGHSH, CDR2 LQKENI, per germline. J was trimmed by 4 bases and V by 2 bases; bases with no gene match: 4. The CDR3 sequence is 14 residues long. This chain's CDR3 is CASSPDRVGYGYTF. The CDR3 DNA reads as TGTGCCAGCTCACCAGACAGGGTCGGCTATGGCTACACCTTC.

The gene calls are TRBV7-2 and TRBJ2-7, with D possibly TRBD1 on 6 matching bases. Trimming removed 1 base from V and 1 base from J, with 20 bases in between. CDR1 and CDR2 (germline): SGHTA, FQGNSA. The CDR3 extends over 18 amino acids. The CDR3 bases are TGTGCCAGCAGCTTAGGCCCTACAGGGTCGGAAGGGTCCTACGAGCAGTACTTC. Its translation is CASSLGPTGSEGSYEQYF.

The chain is built from TRBV7-2 and TRBJ2-3; D gene unclear. The length of the CDR3 is 16 residues. Germline lookup yields CDR1 SGHTA and CDR2 FQGNSA. Trimming cost V 1 base and J 0 bases, with 11 bases left between them. DNA for the CDR3: TGTGCCAGCAGCTTAGTGGTGACAACAAGCACAGATACGCAGTATTTT. Translating it yields CASSLVVTTSTDTQYF.

The CDR3 DNA reads TGTGCCAGCAGCCCCGCGTACGGGAGAAAACTGTTTTTT. This sequence encodes CASSPAYGRKLFF. J is TRBJ1-4 and V is TRBV11-2, with D hard to call. Per the germline V gene, CDR1 is SGHAT and CDR2 is FQNNGV. The CDR3 runs 13 residues. The V end was cut by 5 bases, the J end by 10 bases, with 14 bases between. Full variable domain (rest looked up from reference TRBV11-2 and TRBJ1-4): EAGVAQSPRYKIIEKRQSVAFWCNPISGHATLYWYQQILGQGPKLLIQFQNNGVVDDSQLPKDRFSAERLKGVDSTLKIQPAKLEDSAVYLCASSPAYGRKLFFGSGTQLSVL.

This clone was counted a single time. This rearrangement joins TRBV9 to TRBJ1-2; 9 bases are shared with TRBD1. J gave up 0 bases and V 3 bases, and 12 bases lay outside the gene matches. CDR1 is SGDLS, CDR2 YYNGEE, per germline. The CDR3 is 18 amino acids. CDR3 bases: TGTGCCAGCAGCGCCACGGTGGGACAGGGCGGTTCTAACTATGGCTACACCTTC. It codes for CASSATVGQGGSNYGYTF.

The chain employs TRBV10-3 and TRBJ2-7; 9 bases align to TRBD1. V gave up 0 bases and J gave up 4 bases; unmatched junction bases: 1. Per the germline V gene, CDR1 is ENHRY and CDR2 is SYGVKD. This CDR3 contains 14 residues. Here the CDR3 DNA reads TGTGCCATCAGTGAGTCGGGGACAGGGTACGAGCAGTACTTC. This sequence encodes CAISESGTGYEQYF.

The V gene is TRBV11-2, the J gene TRBJ1-2, with D uncertain. V lost 1 base, J lost 8 bases, and 17 bases lay in between. The CDR3 consists of 15 residues. Germline CDR1 is SGHAT and CDR2 is FQNNGV. This CDR3 reads CASSLVVGQGGGYTF. In DNA form, the CDR3 reads TGTGCCAGCAGCTTAGTGGTAGGGCAAGGAGGGGGCTACACCTTC. Supplemented by reference TRBV11-2 and TRBJ1-2, the full variable domain reads EAGVAQSPRYKIIEKRQSVAFWCNPISGHATLYWYQQILGQGPKLLIQFQNNGVVDDSQLPKDRFSAERLKGVDSTLKIQPAKLEDSAVYLCASSLVVGQGGGYTFGSGTRLTVV.

The V and J genes are TRBV18 and TRBJ2-3; possibly TRBD2 for D (6 bases). The length of the CDR3 is 15 residues. The germline V and J ends were trimmed by 6 bases and 5 bases, with 18 bases remaining between them. Germline CDR1 and CDR2: KGHSH and LQKENI. The CDR3 region is CASSRSRGAGDTQYF. In DNA, the CDR3 is TGTGCCAGCTCCCGGTCTCGCGGGGCTGGAGATACGCAGTATTTT.

The CDR3 protein is CASSPPTPYEQYF. Written as DNA, the CDR3 is TGTGCCAGCAGTCCGCCGACACCCTACGAGCAGTACTTC. The chain has TRBV28 and TRBJ2-7; D remains unclear. Germline V gene sequence: CDR1 MDHEN, CDR2 SYDVKM. Between the trimmed V and J ends, which lost 5 bases and 2 bases, there was a span of 10 bases. The CDR3 length is 13 residues.

A single count supports this clone. V and J are TRBV6-5 and TRBJ1-5, with unresolved D. Germline lookup yields CDR1 MNHEY and CDR2 SVGAGI. This CDR3 region has 12 residues. V lost 5 bases and J lost 6, with 8 bases in between. Here the CDR3 reads CASSSRGQPQHF. Here the CDR3 DNA reads TGTGCCAGCAGTAGTCGGGGTCAGCCCCAGCATTTT.